Each of the 9 T cell receptor beta chains below was sequenced from the same sample in a study of blood T cells in healthy people across ages. It was with a sample-barcoded 5' primer and a J-beta primer mix that a second PCR of roughly 7 to 12 cycles was run. Via MiXCR, TCRdb re-called the 5' RACE reads, giving one row per CDR3 protein. The sample has fewer than 750,000 distinct CDR3 sequences, about 50% seen once. Source material: blood. Source of these receptors: a woman of 80 years or more in good health.

The CDR3 sequence is CSARVPDRGVYEQYF. Written as DNA, the CDR3 is TGCAGTGCTAGAGTTCCGGACAGGGGAGTATACGAGCAGTACTTC. The chain links TRBV20-1 to TRBJ2-7; the match to TRBD1 covers 9 bases. Trimming removed 1 base from V and 4 bases from J; junction bases left unmatched: 8. In germline, CDR1 is DFQATT, CDR2 SNEGSKA (reference sequence). This CDR3 has 15 amino acids.

This rearrangement joins TRBV5-6 to TRBJ1-1; D gene unclear. The V gene's germline CDR1 is SGHDT and CDR2 YYEEEE. V gave up 0 bases and J gave up 8 bases, with 11 bases separating them. The CDR3 spans 13 residues. CDR3 in amino acids: CASSLVGGPEAFF. DNA of the CDR3: TGTGCCAGCAGCTTGGTTGGCGGACCAGAAGCTTTCTTT.

This clonotype was picked up many times. The chain employs TRBV5-1 and TRBJ1-2; 11 bases are a match to TRBD1. Germline loops: CDR1 SGHRS, CDR2 YFSETQ. This CDR3 comprises 16 residues. V gave up 4 bases and J gave up 0 bases; unmatched junction bases: 5. The CDR3 sequence is CASSTGQGATNYGYTF. The DNA of the CDR3 is TGCGCCAGCAGCACCGGACAGGGGGCTACTAACTATGGCTACACCTTC.

This clonotype was seen repeatedly, ten times or more. The chain couples TRBV12-3 or TRBV12-4 to TRBJ2-3, with D perhaps TRBD1 (5 bases). The length of the CDR3 is 12 residues. V was pared by 7 bases and J by 11 bases, with 16 bases between. The CDR3 region has the DNA TGTGCCAGCACCGTAGGGGCTCGGGTGCAGTATTTT. This gives the protein CASTVGARVQYF.

The CDR3 loop is CASSTIRTDTQYF. CDR3 in DNA: TGTGCCAGCAGCACGATTCGCACAGATACGCAGTATTTT. The chain employs TRBV6-5 and TRBJ2-3, with unresolved D. This CDR3 contains 13 residues. V lost 6 bases and J 1 base, leaving 8 bases between the germline ends. Germline V CDR1 and CDR2: MNHEY, SVGAGI.

The J gene is TRBJ1-2, the V gene TRBV29-1, with D maybe TRBD1 (5 bases). The CDR3 length is 13 residues. Germline V CDR1 and CDR2: SQVTM, ANQGSEA. Trimming took off 6 bases at V and 6 bases at J, with 17 bases between the two ends. CDR3: CSVHGGEMNGYTF. DNA of the CDR3: TGCAGCGTCCACGGGGGGGAAATGAATGGCTACACCTTC. The whole variable domain, remainder taken from reference TRBV29-1 and TRBJ1-2, is SAVISQKPSRDICQRGTSLTIQCQVDSQVTMMFWYRQQPGQSLTLIATANQGSEATYESGFVIDKFPISRPNLTFSTLTVSNMSPEDSSIYLCSVHGGEMNGYTFGSGTRLTVV.

This clonotype appeared a few times. The genes are TRBV24-1 and TRBJ2-5, with a tentative D call TRBD2 (7 bases). The V end lost 3 bases, the J end lost 6 bases, and 16 bases lay between the germline ends. Germline loops: CDR1 KGHDR, CDR2 SFDVKD. This CDR3 is 15 amino acids long. The CDR3 loop reads CATSDPGGGVQTQYF. CDR3 bases: TGTGCCACCAGTGATCCCGGAGGGGGGGTGCAGACCCAGTACTTC.

This clonotype has at least ten counts. CDR3 sequence: CASSLEVGDEQYF. As DNA, the CDR3 is TGTGCCAGCAGCTTAGAGGTGGGAGATGAGCAGTACTTC. The chain employs TRBV11-2 and TRBJ2-7, with a possible D match to TRBD2 (5 bases). The V gene's germline CDR1 is SGHAT and CDR2 FQNNGV. The CDR3 covers 13 residues. V was cut by 0 bases and J by 7 bases, with 10 bases left in between.

As regards this clonotype: A much larger clone lies one base from this, so it may be a read error. The chain couples TRBV5-1 to TRBJ1-6, with D unclear. There are 15 residues in the CDR3. Deletions cut 3 bases from V and 7 bases from J, with 14 bases between. Germline lookup yields CDR1 SGHRS and CDR2 YFSETQ. The CDR3 region has the DNA TGCGCCAGCAGCTCCGTTGAAAACCCCAATTCACCCCTCCACTTT. Translation: CASSSVENPNSPLHF.